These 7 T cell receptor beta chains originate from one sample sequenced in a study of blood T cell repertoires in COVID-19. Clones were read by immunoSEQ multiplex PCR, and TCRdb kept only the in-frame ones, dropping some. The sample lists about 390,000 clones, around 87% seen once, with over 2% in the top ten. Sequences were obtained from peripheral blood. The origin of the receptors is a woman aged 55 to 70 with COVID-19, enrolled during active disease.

CDR3 DNA sequence: TGTGCCAGCAGTTTATATTTTAGCTACGAGCAGTACTTC. This codes for CASSLYFSYEQYF. This chain uses TRBV27 with TRBJ2-7, with D unclear. V lost 1 base and J 3 bases, leaving 7 bases between the germline ends. This CDR3 contains 13 residues. From germline, CDR1 is MNHEY and CDR2 SMNVEV (reference sequence).

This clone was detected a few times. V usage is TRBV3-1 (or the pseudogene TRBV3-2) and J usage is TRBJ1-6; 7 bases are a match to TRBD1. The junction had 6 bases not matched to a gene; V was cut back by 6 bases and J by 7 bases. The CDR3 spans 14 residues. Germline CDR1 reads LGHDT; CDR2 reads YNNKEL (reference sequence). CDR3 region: CASRHRGWNSPLHF. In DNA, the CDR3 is TGTGCCAGCAGGCACAGGGGTTGGAATTCACCCCTCCACTTT.

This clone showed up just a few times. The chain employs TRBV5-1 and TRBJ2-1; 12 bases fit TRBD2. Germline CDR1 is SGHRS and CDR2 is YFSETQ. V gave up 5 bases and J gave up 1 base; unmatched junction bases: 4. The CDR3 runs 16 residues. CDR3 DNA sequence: TGCGCCAGCAGGCCTCTAGCGGGGGGGTCCTACAATGAGCAGTTCTTC. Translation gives CASRPLAGGSYNEQFF.

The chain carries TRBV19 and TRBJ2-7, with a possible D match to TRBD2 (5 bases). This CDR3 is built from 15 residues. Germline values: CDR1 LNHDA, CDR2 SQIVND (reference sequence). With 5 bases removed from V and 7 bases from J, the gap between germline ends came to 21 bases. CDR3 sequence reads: CASSALTGVPREQYF. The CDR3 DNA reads TGTGCCAGTAGTGCCTTAACCGGGGTGCCCAGGGAGCAGTACTTC.

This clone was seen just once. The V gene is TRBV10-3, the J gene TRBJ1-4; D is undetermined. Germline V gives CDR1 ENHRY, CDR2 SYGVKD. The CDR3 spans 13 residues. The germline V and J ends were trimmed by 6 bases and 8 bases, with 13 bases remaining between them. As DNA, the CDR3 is TGTGCCATCAGGGCGGTTCCGGAGGAAAAACTGTTTTTT. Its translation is CAIRAVPEEKLFF.

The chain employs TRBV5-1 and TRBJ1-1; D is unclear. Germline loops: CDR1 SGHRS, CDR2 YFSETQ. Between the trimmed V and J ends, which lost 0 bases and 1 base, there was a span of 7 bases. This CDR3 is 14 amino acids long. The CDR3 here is CASSLGPTNTEAFF. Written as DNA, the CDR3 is TGCGCCAGCAGCTTGGGTCCTACGAACACTGAAGCTTTCTTT.

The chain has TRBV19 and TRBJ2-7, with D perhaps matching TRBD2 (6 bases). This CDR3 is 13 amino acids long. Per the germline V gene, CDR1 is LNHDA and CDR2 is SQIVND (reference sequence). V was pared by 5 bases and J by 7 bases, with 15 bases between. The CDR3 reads CASSLTTAGEQYF. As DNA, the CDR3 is TGTGCCAGTAGTCTCACAACGGCGGGGGAGCAGTACTTC.